This paragraph covers one TCR beta chain sequence. No antigen is known for it. TCRdb fed the reads into MiXCR, producing one record per CDR3 protein. Found here are 200,000 to 250,000 distinct CDR3 sequences, around 40% of them singletons; the top ten hold 55% to 60%. The V gene lost 2 bases and the J gene lost 5 bases, with 16 bases spanning the gap. From germline, CDR1 is MNHNS and CDR2 SASEGT. This CDR3 contains 15 residues. These data belong to a study of T cell repertoires in cytomegalovirus infection. At the level of the study: Used in the study were CMV epitopes, some recently identified and HLA-C-restricted, others well-studied and HLA-B-restricted. Based on public TCR beta signatures, there were indications of CMV infection and of a matching HLA type. Study-level results: The study found HLA-C-restricted CMV-specific TCR beta clonotypes dominating the ex vivo response. CMV carriers having the relevant HLA were flagged by cumulative public TCR beta family frequency.

This specimen was CD8+ T cells from cultured PBMCs, taken from culture after CMV antigen stimulation. The chain employs TRBV6-1 and TRBJ2-7; D assignment may be TRBD1 or TRBD2 (5 bases each). The origin of this receptor is a human donor in good health (CMV status not recorded). Some clones in this sample may be carry-over from other donors' samples. Written as DNA, the CDR3 is TGTGCCAGCAGTGAACCGGGACGGAGAAGGAACGAGCAGTACTTC. It is translated as CASSEPGRRRNEQYF.